These 9 T cell receptor beta chains came from one sample sequenced in a study of shared clonotypes between healthy human individuals. The assay was immunoSEQ multiplex PCR, and TCRdb's table has in-frame clones only and misses some. The data show about 2.2 million clones, about 94% seen once. As defined, naive CD8 cells were CD45RO-negative and positively selected for CCR7, with terminally differentiated effector memory CD45RA+ cells excluded. The material sequenced was naive CD8+ T cells from PBMCs. The receptors derive from a man between 18 and 29 years old in good health. Some clones in this sample may be carry-over from other donors' samples.

The CDR3 nucleotides are TGTGCCACGTCTCTAGCGGGTATCTACAATGAGCAGTTCTTC. This translates into CATSLAGIYNEQFF. This chain connects TRBV27 to TRBJ2-1; TRBD2 matches 8 bases. Unmatched junction bases numbered 8, after V lost 10 bases and J lost 3 bases. Germline V CDR1 and CDR2: MNHEY, SMNVEV (reference sequence). The CDR3 is 14 amino acids.

J is TRBJ2-1 and V is TRBV6-6; 15 bases map to TRBD2. The V gene's germline CDR1 is MNHNY and CDR2 SVGAGI (reference sequence). The J segment lost 10 bases and the V segment lost 7 bases, leaving 11 bases of the junction unmatched. The CDR3 covers 16 residues. The CDR3 sequence: CASTTTGTSGRLEQFF. The CDR3 DNA reads as TGTGCCAGCACCACGACCGGGACTAGCGGGAGGTTAGAGCAGTTCTTC.

As to this clone: The same CDR3 is also encoded by other DNA sequences in this sample. The rearrangement uses TRBV27 and TRBJ2-5; D gene unclear. CDR1 and CDR2 from the germline V gene are MNHEY and SMNVEV (reference sequence). This CDR3 is 14 amino acids long. The V end was cut by 5 bases, the J end by 0 bases, with 10 bases between. The CDR3 bases are TGTGCCAGCAGTCAACAAGGGTACCAAGAGACCCAGTACTTC. Translation gives CASSQQGYQETQYF.

As for this clone: Other DNA sequences in the same sample also yield this CDR3. V is TRBV20-1 and J is TRBJ2-1, with D unclear. The CDR3 covers 11 residues. V gave up 0 bases and J gave up 8 bases, with 5 bases separating them. Germline V gene sequence: CDR1 DFQATT, CDR2 SNEGSKA (reference sequence). CDR3 protein: CSAREGHEQFF. The CDR3 DNA reads TGCAGTGCTAGAGAAGGTCATGAGCAGTTCTTC.

The chain employs TRBV7-6 and TRBJ2-5; the match to TRBD1 covers 8 bases. Trimming took 1 base from V and 5 from J; bases not matched to a gene: 0. CDR3 length: 13 amino acids. Germline CDR1 and CDR2: SGHVS and FNYEAQ. The CDR3 DNA sequence: TGTGCCAGCAGCTTAGGGACAGGGGAGACCCAGTACTTC. As protein: CASSLGTGETQYF.

This chain connects TRBV10-1 to TRBJ2-2; 9 nucleotides agree with TRBD2. The germline gives CDR1 WNHNN, CDR2 SYGVQD (reference sequence). Trimming cost V 3 bases and J 6 bases; bases outside gene matches: 8. The CDR3 length is 16 residues. CDR3 loop: CASSELAGVFPGELFF. As DNA, the CDR3 is TGCGCCAGCAGTGAATTAGCGGGAGTATTTCCCGGGGAGCTGTTTTTT.

The chain couples TRBV29-1 to TRBJ2-7; 8 nucleotides match TRBD1. CDR3 length equals 15 residues. Germline values: CDR1 SQVTM, CDR2 ANQGSEA. V dropped 0 bases and J dropped 4; count of bases not matched to a gene: 8. As DNA, the CDR3 is TGCAGCGTTGAAGACGACAGGGGTTATATGTACGAGCAGTACTTC. As protein: CSVEDDRGYMYEQYF.

The chain links TRBV4-1 to TRBJ1-2; possibly TRBD1 for D (5 bases). Germline-derived CDR1 and CDR2 are MGHRA and YSYEKL. CDR3 length: 13 amino acids. Deletions cut 4 bases from V and 7 bases from J, with 13 bases between. The CDR3 here is CASSPGAGGGYTF. CDR3 coding DNA: TGCGCCAGCAGCCCCGGGGCCGGAGGTGGCTACACCTTC.

The chain couples TRBV27 to TRBJ1-2, with TRBD1 matching over 8 bases. V gave up 5 bases and J gave up 2 bases; unmatched junction bases: 10. Germline CDR1 is MNHEY and CDR2 is SMNVEV (reference sequence). This CDR3 has 16 residues. The CDR3 bases are TGTGCCAGCAGTCCATCGACAGGGGAGTCCAACTATGGCTACACCTTC. Translated: CASSPSTGESNYGYTF.